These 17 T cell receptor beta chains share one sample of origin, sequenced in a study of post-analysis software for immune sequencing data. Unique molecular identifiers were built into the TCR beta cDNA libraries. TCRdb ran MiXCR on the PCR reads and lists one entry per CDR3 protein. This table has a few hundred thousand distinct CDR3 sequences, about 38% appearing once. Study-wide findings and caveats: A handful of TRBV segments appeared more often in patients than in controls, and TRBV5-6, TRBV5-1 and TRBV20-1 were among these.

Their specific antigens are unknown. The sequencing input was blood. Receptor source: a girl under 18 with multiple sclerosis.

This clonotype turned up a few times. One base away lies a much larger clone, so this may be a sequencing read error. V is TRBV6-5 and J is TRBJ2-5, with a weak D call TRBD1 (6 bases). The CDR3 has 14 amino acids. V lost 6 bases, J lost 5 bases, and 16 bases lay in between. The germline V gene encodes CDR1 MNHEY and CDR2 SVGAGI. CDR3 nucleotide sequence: TGTGCCAGCAGGGCACAGGGTTGGGAGGAGACCCAGTACTTC. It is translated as CASRAQGWEETQYF.

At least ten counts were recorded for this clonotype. The CDR3 region is CASSPPRGEGYTF. The CDR3 DNA reads TGTGCCAGCAGCCCCCCCAGGGGAGAAGGCTACACCTTC. V and J are TRBV6-5 and TRBJ1-2; perhaps TRBD1 as D (6 bases). Germline lookup yields CDR1 MNHEY and CDR2 SVGAGI. Trimming took 6 bases from V and 8 from J, leaving 16 bases between them. This CDR3 has 13 amino acids.

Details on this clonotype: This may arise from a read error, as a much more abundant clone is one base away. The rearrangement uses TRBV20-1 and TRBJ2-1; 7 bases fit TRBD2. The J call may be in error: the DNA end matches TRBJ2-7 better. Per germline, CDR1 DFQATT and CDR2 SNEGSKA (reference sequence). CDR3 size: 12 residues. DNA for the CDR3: TGCAGTGCTAGTAAACAGCGGGATGAGCAGTACTTC. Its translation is CSASKQRDEQYF.

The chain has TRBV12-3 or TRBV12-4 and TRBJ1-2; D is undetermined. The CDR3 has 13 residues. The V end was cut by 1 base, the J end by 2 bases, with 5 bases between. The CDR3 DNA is TGTGCCAGCAGTTTAGTCGGGAACTATGGCTACACCTTC. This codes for CASSLVGNYGYTF.

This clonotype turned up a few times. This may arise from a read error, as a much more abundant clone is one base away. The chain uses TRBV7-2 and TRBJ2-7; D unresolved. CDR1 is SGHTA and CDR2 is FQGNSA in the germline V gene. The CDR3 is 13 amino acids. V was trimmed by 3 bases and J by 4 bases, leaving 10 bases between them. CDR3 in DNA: TGTGCCAGCAGCTTGCTGCTAGGATACGAGCAGTACTTC. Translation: CASSLLLGYEQYF.

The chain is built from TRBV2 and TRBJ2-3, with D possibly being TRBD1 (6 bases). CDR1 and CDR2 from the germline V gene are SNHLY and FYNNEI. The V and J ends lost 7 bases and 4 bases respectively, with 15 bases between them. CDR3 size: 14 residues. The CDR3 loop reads CASKVGQGPDTQYF. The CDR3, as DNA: TGTGCCAGCAAAGTTGGGCAGGGGCCAGATACGCAGTATTTT.

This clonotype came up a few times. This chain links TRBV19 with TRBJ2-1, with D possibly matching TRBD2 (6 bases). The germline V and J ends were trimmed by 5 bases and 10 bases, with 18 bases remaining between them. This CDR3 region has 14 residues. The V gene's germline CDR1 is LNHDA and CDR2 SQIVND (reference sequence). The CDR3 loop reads CASSLSYRGGEQFF. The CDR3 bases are TGTGCCAGTAGTCTCTCTTACCGGGGAGGCGAGCAGTTCTTC.

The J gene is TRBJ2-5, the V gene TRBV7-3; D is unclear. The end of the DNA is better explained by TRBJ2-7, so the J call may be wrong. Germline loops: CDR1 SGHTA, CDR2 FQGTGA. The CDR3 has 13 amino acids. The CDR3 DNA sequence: TGTGCCAGCAGCTTAACGGGTCCGGGCGAGCAGTACTTC. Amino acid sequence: CASSLTGPGEQYF.

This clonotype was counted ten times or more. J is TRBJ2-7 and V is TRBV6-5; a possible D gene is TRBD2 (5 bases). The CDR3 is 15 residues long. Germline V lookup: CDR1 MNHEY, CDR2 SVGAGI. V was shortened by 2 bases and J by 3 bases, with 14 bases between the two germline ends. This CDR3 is CASSYRIGLGYEQYF. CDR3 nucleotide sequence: TGTGCCAGCAGTTACCGGATCGGACTGGGCTACGAGCAGTACTTC.

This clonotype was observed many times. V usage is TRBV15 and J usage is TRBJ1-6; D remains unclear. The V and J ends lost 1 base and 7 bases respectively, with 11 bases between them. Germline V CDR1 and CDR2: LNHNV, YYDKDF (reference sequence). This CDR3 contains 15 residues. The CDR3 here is CATSRGHSGNSPLHF. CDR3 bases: TGTGCCACCAGCAGAGGTCACTCTGGCAATTCACCCCTCCACTTT.

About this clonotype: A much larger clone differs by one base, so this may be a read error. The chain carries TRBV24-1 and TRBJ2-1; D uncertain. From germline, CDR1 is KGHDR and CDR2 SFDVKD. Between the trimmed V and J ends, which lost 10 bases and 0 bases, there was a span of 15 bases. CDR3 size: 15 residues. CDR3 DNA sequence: TGTGCCACGCGAGGCCAGAACAGCTCCTACAATGAGCAGTTCTTC. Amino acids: CATRGQNSSYNEQFF.

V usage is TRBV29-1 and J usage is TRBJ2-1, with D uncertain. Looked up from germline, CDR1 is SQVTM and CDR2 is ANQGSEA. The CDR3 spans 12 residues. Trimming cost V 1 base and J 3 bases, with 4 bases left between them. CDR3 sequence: CSVEGYYNEQFF. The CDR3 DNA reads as TGCAGCGTTGAAGGGTACTACAATGAGCAGTTCTTC.

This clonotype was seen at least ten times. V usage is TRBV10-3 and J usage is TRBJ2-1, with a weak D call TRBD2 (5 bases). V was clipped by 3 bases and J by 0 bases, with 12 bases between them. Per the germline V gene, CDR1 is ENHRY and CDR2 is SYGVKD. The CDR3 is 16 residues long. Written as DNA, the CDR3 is TGTGCCATCAGTGACTCGCGCGGGTCCTCCTACAATGAGCAGTTCTTC. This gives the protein CAISDSRGSSYNEQFF.

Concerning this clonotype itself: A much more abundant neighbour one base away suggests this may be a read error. The DNA of the CDR3 is TGTGCCCGCAGTTACTCATCAGGGGTAGAAAAACTGTTTTTT. Translated, it gives CARSYSSGVEKLFF. The J gene is TRBJ1-4, the V gene TRBV6-5; D possibly corresponds to TRBD1 (6 bases). This CDR3 is built from 14 residues. Germline values: CDR1 MNHEY, CDR2 SVGAGI.

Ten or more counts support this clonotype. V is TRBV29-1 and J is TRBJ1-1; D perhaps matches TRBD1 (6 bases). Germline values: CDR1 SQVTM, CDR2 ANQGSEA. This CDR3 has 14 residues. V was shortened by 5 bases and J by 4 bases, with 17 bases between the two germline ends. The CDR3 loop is CSVIRGAGGTEAFF. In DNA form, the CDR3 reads TGCAGCGTTATCCGGGGGGCCGGTGGCACTGAAGCTTTCTTT. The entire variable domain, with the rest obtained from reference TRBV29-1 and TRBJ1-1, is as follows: SAVISQKPSRDICQRGTSLTIQCQVDSQVTMMFWYRQQPGQSLTLIATANQGSEATYESGFVIDKFPISRPNLTFSTLTVSNMSPEDSSIYLCSVIRGAGGTEAFFGQGTRLTVV.

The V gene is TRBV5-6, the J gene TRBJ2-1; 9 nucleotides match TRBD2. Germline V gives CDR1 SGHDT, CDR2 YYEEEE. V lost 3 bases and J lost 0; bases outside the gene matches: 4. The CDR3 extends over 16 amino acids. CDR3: CASSWGGGASYNEQFF. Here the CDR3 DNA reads TGTGCCAGCAGCTGGGGCGGGGGGGCCTCCTACAATGAGCAGTTCTTC.

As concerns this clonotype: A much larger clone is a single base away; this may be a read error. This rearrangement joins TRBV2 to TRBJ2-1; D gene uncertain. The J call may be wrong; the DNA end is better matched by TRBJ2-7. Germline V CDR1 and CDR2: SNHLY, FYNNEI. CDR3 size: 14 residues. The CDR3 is CASSVLSSYNEQYF. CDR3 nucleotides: TGTGCCAGCAGTGTGCTAAGCTCCTACAATGAGCAGTACTTC.